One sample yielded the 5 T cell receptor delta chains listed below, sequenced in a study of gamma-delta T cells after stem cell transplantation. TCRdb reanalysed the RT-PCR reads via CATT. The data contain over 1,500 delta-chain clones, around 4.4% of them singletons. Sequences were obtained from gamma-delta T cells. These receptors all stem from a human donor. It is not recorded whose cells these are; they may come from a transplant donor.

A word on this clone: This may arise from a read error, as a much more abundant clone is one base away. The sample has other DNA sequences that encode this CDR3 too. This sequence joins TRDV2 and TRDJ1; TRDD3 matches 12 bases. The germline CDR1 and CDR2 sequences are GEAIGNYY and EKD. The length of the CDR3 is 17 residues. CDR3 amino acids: CACDTLLGDTVGDKLIF. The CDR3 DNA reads TGTGCCTGTGACACCTTACTGGGGGATACAGTGGGCGATAAACTCATCTTC.

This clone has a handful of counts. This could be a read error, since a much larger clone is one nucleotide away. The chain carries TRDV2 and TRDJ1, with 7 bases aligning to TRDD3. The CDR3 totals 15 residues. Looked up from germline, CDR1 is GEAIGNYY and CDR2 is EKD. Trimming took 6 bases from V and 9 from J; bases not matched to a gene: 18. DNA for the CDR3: TGTGCCTGTTTTCCGATTACTGGGGATTTGGGCGAACTCATCTTT. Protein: CACFPITGDLGELIF.

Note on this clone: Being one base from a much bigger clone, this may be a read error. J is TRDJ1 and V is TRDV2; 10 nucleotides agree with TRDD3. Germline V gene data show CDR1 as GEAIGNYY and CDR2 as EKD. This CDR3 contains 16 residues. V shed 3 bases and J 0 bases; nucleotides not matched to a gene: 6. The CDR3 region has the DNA TGTGCCTGTGACTACGTACTGGGGGATCACACCGATAAACTCATCTTT. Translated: CACDYVLGDHTDKLIF.

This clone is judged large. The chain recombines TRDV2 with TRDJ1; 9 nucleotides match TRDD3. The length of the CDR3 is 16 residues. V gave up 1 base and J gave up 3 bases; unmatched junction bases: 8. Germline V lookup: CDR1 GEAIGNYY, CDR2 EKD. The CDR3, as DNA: TGTGCCTGTGACACTCTGGGGGATCCCCCGCCCGATAAACTCATCTTT. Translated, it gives CACDTLGDPPPDKLIF.

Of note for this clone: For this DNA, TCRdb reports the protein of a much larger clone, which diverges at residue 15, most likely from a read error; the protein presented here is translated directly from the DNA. The CDR3 spells CACEPLLGANTDKLTF. The CDR3, as DNA: TGTGCCTGTGAACCTCTACTGGGGGCCAACACCGATAAACTCACCTTT. J is TRDJ1 and V is TRDV2; 8 bases agree with TRDD3. Germline V gene data show CDR1 as GEAIGNYY and CDR2 as EKD. The length of the CDR3 is 16 residues.